Listed below are T cell receptor beta chains from one sample, sequenced in a study of cytomegalovirus exposure and HLA in healthy donors. Produced via immunoSEQ multiplex PCR; TCRdb's table is partial and in-frame only. The sample contains 99,000 or so clones, roughly 9.1% of which appear only once. The sequenced sample consisted of PBMCs. All receptors derive from a middle-aged man in good health and CMV-seropositive. Each CDR3 is given with its conserved first and last residue. D genes are given only for firm matches. Clone size appears in some rows only: once, few, many, or a class for an expanded clone.

j_call v_call d_call clone_size cdr3_aa cdr3_nt
TRBJ1-3 TRBV4-2 . . CASSQDSSGNTIYF TGTGCCAGCAGCCAGGACAGCTCTGGAAACACCATATATTTT
TRBJ1-1 TRBV6-5 . few CASTSRDQDTEAFF TGTGCCAGCACAAGTCGGGATCAAGACACTGAAGCTTTCTTT
TRBJ1-5 TRBV5-6 . few CASSLGRGQPQHF TGTGCCAGCAGCTTGGGCAGGGGTCAGCCCCAGCATTTT
TRBJ2-1 TRBV15 TRBD1 . CATSGDRGGSEQFF TGTGCCACCAGCGGGGACAGGGGGGGTAGTGAGCAGTTCTTC
TRBJ2-3 TRBV28 TRBD2 few CASRPPVAGGTQYF TGTGCCAGCAGGCCCCCCGTGGCGGGAGGTACGCAGTATTTT
TRBJ1-1 TRBV28 TRBD1 few CASSRDRENTEAFF TGTGCCAGCAGCCGCGACAGGGAGAACACTGAAGCTTTCTTT
TRBJ2-3 TRBV4-2 TRBD2 many CASSFRLAGDLDTQYF TGTGCCAGCAGCTTCCGACTAGCGGGAGATTTAGATACGCAGTATTTT
TRBJ2-3 TRBV15 . . CATSRGEAQGAQYF TGTGCCACCAGCAGAGGAGAGGCGCAGGGCGCGCAGTATTTT
TRBJ1-1 TRBV7-9 . . CASTPVRGSGTEAFF TGTGCCAGCACCCCGGTCCGGGGGAGCGGCACTGAAGCTTTCTTT
TRBJ1-5 TRBV7-8 . few CASSLAGAGGGEPQHF TGTGCCAGCAGCTTAGCGGGCGCGGGGGGGGGAGAACCCCAGCATTTT
TRBJ1-1 TRBV5-1 . few CASTLPGEEAFF TGCGCCAGCACCCTGCCAGGGGAGGAAGCTTTCTTT
TRBJ1-5 TRBV2 . few CASSREISNQPQHF TGTGCCAGCAGTCGGGAAATTAGCAATCAGCCCCAGCATTTT
TRBJ1-2 TRBV11-3 TRBD1 . CASSLNPGQGTGYTF TGTGCCAGCAGCTTAAATCCCGGACAGGGGACGGGCTACACCTTC
TRBJ1-2 TRBV28 . few CASSLNGDYGYTF TGTGCCAGCAGTTTAAACGGGGACTATGGCTACACCTTC
TRBJ1-1 TRBV27 TRBD1 . CASSLAGTGRYTEAFF TGTGCCAGCAGTTTAGCGGGGACAGGGCGATACACTGAAGCTTTCTTT
TRBJ1-1 TRBV6-1 . . CASSEVTGASEAFF TGTGCCAGCAGTGAAGTAACGGGAGCCTCTGAAGCTTTCTTT
TRBJ2-4 TRBV27 . few CASSLSRGTKNIQYF TGTGCCAGCAGTTTATCGCGGGGAACCAAAAACATTCAGTACTTC
TRBJ2-2 TRBV19 TRBD1 once CASSISDRGLTGELFF TGTGCCAGTAGTATATCGGACAGGGGCCTCACCGGGGAGCTGTTTTTT
TRBJ1-4 TRBV7-2 . few CASSLEGRDHVLFF TGTGCCAGCAGCTTAGAGGGCAGGGATCATGTGCTGTTTTTT
TRBJ2-7 TRBV18 . . CASSQLPVLPYEQYF TGTGCCAGCTCACAACTACCCGTACTCCCCTACGAGCAGTACTTC
TRBJ2-7 TRBV4-1 TRBD2 . CASSIVAGGPYEQYF TGCGCCAGCAGTATAGTAGCGGGAGGTCCCTACGAGCAGTACTTC
TRBJ2-1 TRBV9 TRBD2 once CASSVSSGVYNEQFF TGTGCCAGCAGCGTTTCTAGCGGGGTTTACAATGAGCAGTTCTTC
TRBJ2-1 TRBV28 . . CAIHESGGDREQFF TGTGCCATACATGAAAGTGGAGGAGACCGTGAGCAGTTCTTC
TRBJ1-2 TRBV19 . few CASSILAAADYGYTF TGTGCCAGTAGTATACTTGCAGCCGCGGACTATGGCTACACCTTC
TRBJ1-2 TRBV29-1 . few CSVGGTGNYGYTF TGCAGCGTGGGAGGAACGGGAAACTATGGCTACACCTTC
TRBJ1-5 TRBV9 . few CASSPGREIQPQHF TGTGCCAGCAGCCCAGGGAGGGAAATCCAGCCCCAGCATTTT
TRBJ1-1 TRBV28 . few CASSPGGGNTEAFF TGTGCCAGCAGTCCTGGCGGGGGGAACACTGAAGCTTTCTTT
TRBJ1-5 TRBV6-5 TRBD1 few CASSLSGTGVDQPQHF TGTGCCAGCAGTTTATCCGGGACAGGGGTCGATCAGCCCCAGCATTTT
TRBJ2-5 TRBV7-9 . few CASSPASSGETQYF TGTGCCAGCAGCCCCGCTAGTTCGGGAGAGACCCAGTACTTC
TRBJ1-1 TRBV1 . few CTSNDRGAFF TGCACCAGCAATGACAGGGGAGCTTTCTTT
TRBJ2-7 TRBV11-1 TRBD2 few CASSSPGGETYEQYF TGTGCCAGCAGCTCCCCGGGGGGGGAAACCTACGAGCAGTACTTC
TRBJ2-1 TRBV19 . . CASSEGGTTYNEQFF TGTGCCAGTAGTGAGGGCGGGACGACCTACAATGAGCAGTTCTTC
TRBJ2-7 TRBV29-1 TRBD2 few CSVGFAGGFYEQYF TGCAGCGTTGGTTTCGCGGGAGGGTTTTACGAGCAGTACTTC
TRBJ2-3 TRBV7-9 TRBD2 . CASSLIAGNTDTQYF TGTGCCAGCAGCTTAATAGCGGGAAACACAGATACGCAGTATTTT
TRBJ1-5 TRBV6-1 TRBD1 many CASSETGEGNQPQHF TGTGCCAGCAGTGAAACAGGGGAAGGCAATCAGCCCCAGCATTTT
TRBJ1-1 TRBV28 . . CASSPQNTEAFF TGTGCCAGCAGCCCACAGAACACTGAAGCTTTCTTT
TRBJ2-7 TRBV5-4 . . CATIKTGTYEQYF TGTGCCACGATAAAGACAGGAACCTACGAGCAGTACTTC